This T cell receptor beta chain was documented in a study of blood T cells in healthy people across ages. Germline CDR1 reads MNHEY; CDR2 reads SMNVEV (reference sequence). CDR3 size: 15 residues. V was clipped by 5 bases and J by 7 bases, with 18 bases between them. Using a J-beta primer mix together with a sample-barcoded 5' primer, a second PCR was run for 7 to 11 cycles. TCRdb reprocessed the 5' RACE reads with MiXCR, giving one entry per CDR3 protein. Of 2 million or so distinct CDR3 sequences listed, 49% are singletons. Donors each provided about 9.5 milliliters of peripheral blood. This chain links TRBV27 with TRBJ2-1; D assignment may be TRBD1 or TRBD2 (5 bases each). The specimen sequenced was blood. The TCR comes from a woman aged 40 to 49 in good health. The CDR3 DNA follows: TGTGCCAGCAGTCGCGTGGCAGCTGGGGGAAATGAGCAGTTCTTC. Translation: CASSRVAAGGNEQFF.